This T cell receptor (beta chain) was documented in a study of blood T cells in healthy people across ages. Study-level background: About one barcoded beta molecule per two T cells came from capture by template switching. Points from the study as a whole: Measured against age, TCR beta diversity per million T cells decreased in a roughly linear manner. The study lacked donor CMV status, which possibly confounded expanded clonotype changes.

A J-beta primer mix and a sample-barcoded 5' primer were used in a second PCR of about 7 to 12 cycles. TCRdb re-called the 5' RACE reads with MiXCR, one entry per CDR3 protein. The table has under 950,000 distinct CDR3 sequences, 20% to 25% seen once; the top ten hold around a fifth. V was clipped by 4 bases and J by 12 bases; unmatched bases: 6. CDR1 and CDR2 from the germline V gene are SEHNR and FQNEAQ (reference sequence). This CDR3 has 14 amino acids. A remark on this clonotype: The antigen is undetermined.

Isolating PBMCs gave at least 7 million of these cells per sample. This chain connects TRBV7-9 to TRBJ2-1, with TRBD2 matching over 13 bases. Sequences were obtained from blood. This clonotype originated in a man between 65 and 85 years old in good health. In DNA, the CDR3 is TGTGCCAGCAGCTCCTCGGGACTAGCGGGGCTGCAGTTCTTC. The encoded protein is CASSSSGLAGLQFF.